The clone carrying this TCR beta chain was recorded many times. Via MiXCR, TCRdb re-called the PCR reads, giving one row per CDR3 protein. In the table there are about 640,000 distinct CDR3 sequences, approximately 20% of which are singletons. These data come from a study of molecular identifiers for immune sequencing clone quantification. CDR3 size: 15 residues. V was shortened by 6 bases and J by 4 bases, with 17 bases between the two germline ends. The sample consisted of naive CD8+ T cells from blood, with Jurkat cell RNA spiked in. The subset here: FACS-sorted CD8+CD4-CCR7+CD45RA+ naive T cells. The source of this sequence is a human donor in good health. Some libraries in this study had Jurkat cell RNA spiked in. The V call is TRBV12-3 or TRBV12-4, the J call TRBJ2-3; no reliable D call. DNA for the CDR3: TGTGCCAGCAGGCTGGATTACCCTAGGGCAGATACGCAGTATTTT. This translates into CASRLDYPRADTQYF.